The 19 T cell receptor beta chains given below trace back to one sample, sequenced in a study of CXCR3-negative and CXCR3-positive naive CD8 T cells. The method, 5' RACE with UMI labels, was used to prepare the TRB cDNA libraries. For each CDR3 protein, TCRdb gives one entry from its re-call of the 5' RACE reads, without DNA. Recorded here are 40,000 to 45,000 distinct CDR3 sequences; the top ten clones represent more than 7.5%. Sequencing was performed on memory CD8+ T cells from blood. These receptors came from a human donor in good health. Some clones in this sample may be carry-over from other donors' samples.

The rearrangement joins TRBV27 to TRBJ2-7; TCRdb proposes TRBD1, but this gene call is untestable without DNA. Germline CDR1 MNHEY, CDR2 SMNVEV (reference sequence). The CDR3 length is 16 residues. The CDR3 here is CASSSNRGLGFYEQYF.

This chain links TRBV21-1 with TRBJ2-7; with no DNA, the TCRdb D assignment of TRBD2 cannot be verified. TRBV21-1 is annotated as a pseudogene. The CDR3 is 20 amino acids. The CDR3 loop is CASSQTKMSVWDLSSYEQYF.

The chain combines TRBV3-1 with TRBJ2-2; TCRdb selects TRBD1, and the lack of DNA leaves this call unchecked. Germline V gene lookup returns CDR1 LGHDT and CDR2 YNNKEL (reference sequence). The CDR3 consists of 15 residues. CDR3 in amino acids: CASSQGTANTGELFF.

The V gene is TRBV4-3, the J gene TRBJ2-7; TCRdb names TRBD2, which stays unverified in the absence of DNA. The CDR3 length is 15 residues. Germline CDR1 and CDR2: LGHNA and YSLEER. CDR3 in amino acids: CASSPGRDSDYEQYF.

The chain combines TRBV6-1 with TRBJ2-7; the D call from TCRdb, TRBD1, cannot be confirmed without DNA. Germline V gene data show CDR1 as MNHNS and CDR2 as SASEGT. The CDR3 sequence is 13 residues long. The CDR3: CASSDRPRDEQYF.

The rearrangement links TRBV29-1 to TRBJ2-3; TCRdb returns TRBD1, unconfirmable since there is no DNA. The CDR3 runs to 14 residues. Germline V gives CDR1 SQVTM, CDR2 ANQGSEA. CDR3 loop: CSVTGGEGTDTQYF.

The CDR3 reads CASSLPLAGVYNEQFF. The V gene is TRBV7-8, the J gene TRBJ2-1; TCRdb indicates TRBD1, and absent DNA this call remains unverified. CDR3 length equals 16 residues. Germline V gene data show CDR1 as SGHVS and CDR2 as FQNEAQ.

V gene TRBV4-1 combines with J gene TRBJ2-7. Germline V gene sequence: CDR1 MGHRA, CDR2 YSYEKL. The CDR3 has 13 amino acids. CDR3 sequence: CASSQVAEYEQYF.

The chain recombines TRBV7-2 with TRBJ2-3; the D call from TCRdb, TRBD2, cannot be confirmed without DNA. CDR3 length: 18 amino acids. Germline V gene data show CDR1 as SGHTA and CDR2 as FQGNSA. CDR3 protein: CASSPSSGGHPSTDTQYF.

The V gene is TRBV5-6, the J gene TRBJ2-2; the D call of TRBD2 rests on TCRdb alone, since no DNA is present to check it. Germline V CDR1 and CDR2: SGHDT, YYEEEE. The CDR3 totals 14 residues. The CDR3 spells CASSRAGVAGELFF.

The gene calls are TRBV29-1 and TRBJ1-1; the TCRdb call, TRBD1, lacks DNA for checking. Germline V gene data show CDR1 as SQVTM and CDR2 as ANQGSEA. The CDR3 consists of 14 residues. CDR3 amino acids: CSVQTGLGNTEAFF.

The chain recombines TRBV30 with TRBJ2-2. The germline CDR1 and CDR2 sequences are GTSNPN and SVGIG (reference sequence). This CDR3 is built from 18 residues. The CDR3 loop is CAWSVVGRSIANTGELFF.

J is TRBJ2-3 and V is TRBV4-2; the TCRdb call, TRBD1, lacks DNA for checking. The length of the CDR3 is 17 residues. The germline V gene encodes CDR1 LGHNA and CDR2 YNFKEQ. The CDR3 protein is CASSHGTGGDGTDTQYF.

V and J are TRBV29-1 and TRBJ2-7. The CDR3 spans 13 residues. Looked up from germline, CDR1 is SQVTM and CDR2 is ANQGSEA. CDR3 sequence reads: CSVELTGLYEQYF.

CDR3 protein: CASSLEVLTGELFF. The rearrangement uses TRBV7-9 and TRBJ2-2; TCRdb outputs TRBD2, but without DNA this stays unchecked. The CDR3 is made up of 14 amino acids. The V gene's germline CDR1 is SEHNR and CDR2 FQNEAQ (reference sequence). The whole variable domain, filled in from reference TRBV7-9 and TRBJ2-2, reads DTGVSQNPRHKITKRGQNVTFRCDPISEHNRLYWYRQTLGQGPEFLTYFQNEAQLEKSRLLSDRFSAERPKGSFSTLEIQRTEQGDSAMYLCASSLEVLTGELFFGEGSRLTVL.

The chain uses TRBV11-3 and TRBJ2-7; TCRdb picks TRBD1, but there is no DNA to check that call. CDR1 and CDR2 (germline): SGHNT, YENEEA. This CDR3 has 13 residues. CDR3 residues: CASSYRASYEQYF.

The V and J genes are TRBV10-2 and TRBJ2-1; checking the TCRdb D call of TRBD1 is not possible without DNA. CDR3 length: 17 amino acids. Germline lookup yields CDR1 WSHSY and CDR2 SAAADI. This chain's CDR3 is CASSAALPGVGYNEQFF.

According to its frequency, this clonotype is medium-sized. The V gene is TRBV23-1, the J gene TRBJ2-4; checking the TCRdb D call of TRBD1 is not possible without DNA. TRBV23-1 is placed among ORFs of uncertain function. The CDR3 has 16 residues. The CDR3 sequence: CASSLQGKEAKNIQYF.

The CDR3 spells CASTAGTSVYNEQFF. This chain joins TRBV7-6 and TRBJ2-1; there is no DNA to check the TCRdb D call of TRBD2. Germline V gives CDR1 SGHVS, CDR2 FNYEAQ. This CDR3 comprises 15 residues.